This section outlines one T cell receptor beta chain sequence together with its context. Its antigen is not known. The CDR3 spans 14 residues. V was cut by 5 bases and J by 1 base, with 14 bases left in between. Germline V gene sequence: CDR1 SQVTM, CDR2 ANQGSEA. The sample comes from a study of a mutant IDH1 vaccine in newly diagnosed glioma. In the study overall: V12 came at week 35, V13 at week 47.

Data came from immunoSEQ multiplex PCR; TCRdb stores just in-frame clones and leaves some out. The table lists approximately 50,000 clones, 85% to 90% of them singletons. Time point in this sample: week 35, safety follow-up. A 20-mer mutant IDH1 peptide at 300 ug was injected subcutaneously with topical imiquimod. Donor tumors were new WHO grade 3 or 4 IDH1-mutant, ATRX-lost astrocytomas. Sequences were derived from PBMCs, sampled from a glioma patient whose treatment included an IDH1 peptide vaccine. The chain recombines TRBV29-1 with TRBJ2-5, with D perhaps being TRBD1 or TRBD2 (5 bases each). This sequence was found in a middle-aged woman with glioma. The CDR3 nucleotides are TGCAGCGTTTGCCCAGGGAGCGGCCAAGAGACCCAGTACTTC. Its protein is CSVCPGSGQETQYF.